This TCR beta chain stems from a study of blood T cell repertoires in COVID-19 (dated by TCRdb to 2018 to 2021). For the wider study: The collaborator samples originated in the United States, Italy and Spain and spanned the acute and convalescent phases of COVID-19. The prospective study material was composed of cDNA or gDNA derived from T cells, B-cell-depleted T cells, or PBMCs. Deeply sampled blood TCRbeta repertoires from subjects exposed to, actively infected with, or recovered from COVID-19 were included in the dataset. The repertoires were made available in a free public database intended to serve as a resource for research on the immune response to SARS-CoV-2. The samples were drawn from two sources: the first 160 participants of the ongoing ImmuneRACE study, and over 1,000 subjects contributed by 6 global collaborators. A de-identified subject ID, COVID-19 status, age in years and sex were almost always included in the sample metadata. Where available, HLA class I and class II types were taken from metadata supplied by the sample provider and were not determined by assay-based typing.

On the study overall, not on this receptor specifically: Clinical and demographic metadata were provided uncurated, with the amount varying by source and participant.

TCRbeta CDR3 regions were amplified from genomic DNA by means of the immunoSEQ Assay, a bias-controlled multiplex PCR. For the original study's pipeline: Within the assay, amplification of reference gene primers was used to estimate how many nucleated cells each sample contained. Sequence reads were collapsed and filtered to measure the absolute abundance of every unique TCRbeta CDR3 rearrangement. For each sample, productive Simpson clonality was calculated as the square root of Simpson's diversity index across productive rearrangements. TCRdb obtained this table from immuneACCESS and retained in-frame rearrangements with V and J assigned. These tables miss some clones; where compared with another copy, unresolved V genes account for less than half of the shortfall, and the remainder is unexplained. V and J calls and clone size come straight from that table; D and trimming were deduced from the DNA. This sample holds around 70,000 clones; 90% were observed only once. The biggest ten clones account for roughly a tenth of the sample.

Whole blood was collected in K2EDTA tubes by collaborating institutions according to the institutions' own protocols. For TCRbeta analysis, collaborators shipped samples as frozen whole blood, isolated PBMCs, or DNA extracted from either of those sample types. CDR1 and CDR2 were assigned from the germline V gene (reference sequence) as LNHDA and SQIVND. Measured from the cysteine to the phenylalanine, the CDR3 is 11 residues long. The sequence is cut down to CDR3 DNA, 33 bases in frame from base 1. The junction shows trimming of 4 bases on V and 7 bases on J, plus 4 bases between the germline ends. For this clone: The clone's antigen remains unknown. Per-nucleotide qualities are absent, and no much larger clonotype sits a single base away.

Sequenced sample: peripheral blood. The chain was built from TRBV19 and TRBJ2-2, with the D gene uncertain. This receptor was obtained from a human donor in a cohort sampled during active COVID-19. The CDR3: CASSRLGELFF. The nucleotides are TGTGCCAGTAGTAGACTCGGGGAGCTGTTTTTT.